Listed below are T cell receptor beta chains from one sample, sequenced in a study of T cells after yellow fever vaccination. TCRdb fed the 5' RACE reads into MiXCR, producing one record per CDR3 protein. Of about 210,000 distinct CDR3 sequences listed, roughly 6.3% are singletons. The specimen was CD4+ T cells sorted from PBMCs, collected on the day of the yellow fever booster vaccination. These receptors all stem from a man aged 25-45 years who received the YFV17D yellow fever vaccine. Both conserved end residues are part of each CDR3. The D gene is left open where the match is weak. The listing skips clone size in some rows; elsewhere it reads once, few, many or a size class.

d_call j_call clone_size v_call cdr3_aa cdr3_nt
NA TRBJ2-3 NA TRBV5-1 CASTFPNTDTQYF TGCGCCAGCACTTTCCCTAACACAGATACGCAGTATTTT
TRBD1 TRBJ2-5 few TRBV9 CASSAGQTQETQYF TGTGCCAGCAGCGCGGGACAGACCCAAGAGACCCAGTACTTC
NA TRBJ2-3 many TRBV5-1 CASSFVSGESGTDTQYF TGCGCCAGCAGCTTCGTCTCGGGAGAATCCGGCACAGATACGCAGTATTTT
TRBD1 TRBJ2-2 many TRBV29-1 CSVAPGQGRGELFF TGCAGCGTGGCTCCGGGACAGGGAAGAGGGGAGCTGTTTTTT
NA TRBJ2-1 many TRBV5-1 CASSLGAGRQFF TGCGCCAGCAGCTTGGGGGCGGGACGGCAGTTCTTC
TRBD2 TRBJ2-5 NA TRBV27 CASSYPSGSGRAWETQYF TGTGCCAGCAGTTACCCTTCGGGGAGCGGGAGGGCCTGGGAGACCCAGTACTTC
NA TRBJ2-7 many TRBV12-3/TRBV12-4 CASSFEAGRVSEQYF TGTGCCAGCAGTTTTGAAGCAGGGAGAGTCTCCGAGCAGTACTTC
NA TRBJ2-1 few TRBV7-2 CASSLEAGNNEQFF TGTGCCAGCAGCTTAGAGGCTGGAAACAATGAGCAGTTCTTC
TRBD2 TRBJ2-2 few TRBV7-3 CASSRLAGAGELFF TGTGCCAGCAGCCGACTAGCGGGAGCCGGGGAGCTGTTTTTT
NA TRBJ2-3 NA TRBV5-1 CASSLFAIDLTDTQYF TGCGCCAGCAGCTTGTTCGCTATTGACCTCACAGATACGCAGTATTTT
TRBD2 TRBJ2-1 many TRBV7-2 CASSLAGLAGAQQFF TGTGCCAGCAGCTTAGCCGGACTAGCGGGCGCTCAGCAGTTCTTC
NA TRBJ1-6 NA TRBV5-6 CASSLPRGSSPLHF TGTGCCAGCAGCCTTCCCAGGGGAAGTTCACCCCTCCACTTT
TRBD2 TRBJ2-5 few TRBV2 CASGAGYQETQYF TGTGCCAGCGGAGCGGGATACCAAGAGACCCAGTACTTC
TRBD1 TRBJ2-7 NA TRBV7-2 CASSRHGQGVYEQYF TGTGCCAGCAGCCGCCACGGACAGGGAGTTTACGAGCAGTACTTC
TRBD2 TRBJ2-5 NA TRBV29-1 CSVDLAGYQETQYF TGCAGCGTCGACCTAGCGGGCTACCAAGAGACCCAGTACTTC
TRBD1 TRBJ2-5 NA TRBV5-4 CASSVTGTGKTQYF TGTGCCAGCAGCGTAACCGGGACAGGGAAGACCCAGTACTTC
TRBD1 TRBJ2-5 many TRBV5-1 CASSFGTGQETQYF TGCGCCAGCAGCTTTGGGACAGGACAAGAGACCCAGTACTTC
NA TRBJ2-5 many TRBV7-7 CASSSAGAQETQYF TGTGCCAGCAGCTCAGCCGGGGCGCAAGAGACCCAGTACTTC
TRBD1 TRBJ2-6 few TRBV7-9 CASSRNRNQGAGANVLTF TGTGCCAGCAGCCGTAACCGAAATCAGGGGGCTGGGGCCAACGTCCTGACTTTC
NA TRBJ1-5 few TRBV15 CATSRDNQPQHF TGTGCCACCAGCAGGGACAATCAGCCCCAGCATTTT
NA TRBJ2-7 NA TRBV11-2 CASSLRTNSYEQYF TGTGCCAGCAGCTTAAGGACTAACTCCTACGAGCAGTACTTC
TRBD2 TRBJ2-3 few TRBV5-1 CASSLELAGVADTQYF TGCGCCAGCAGCTTGGAACTAGCGGGAGTGGCAGATACGCAGTATTTT
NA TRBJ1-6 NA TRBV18 CASSPLTRTDSPLHF TGTGCCAGCTCACCACTTACAAGGACGGATTCACCCCTCCACTTT
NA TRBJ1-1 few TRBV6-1 CASRPRAEGILEAFF TGTGCCAGCAGACCTCGGGCAGAGGGTATCTTAGAAGCTTTCTTT
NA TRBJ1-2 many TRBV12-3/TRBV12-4 CASSLWDDGYTF TGTGCCAGCAGTTTATGGGATGATGGCTACACCTTC
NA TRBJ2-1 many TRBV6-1 CASRGRANSYNEQFF TGTGCCAGCAGGGGGCGGGCAAACTCCTACAATGAGCAGTTCTTC
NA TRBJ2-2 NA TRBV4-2 CASSQDILVSGELFF TGTGCCAGCAGCCAAGATATTCTAGTCTCCGGGGAGCTGTTTTTT
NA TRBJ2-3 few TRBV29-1 CSVGGTSTDTQYF TGCAGCGTTGGCGGTACTAGCACAGATACGCAGTATTTT
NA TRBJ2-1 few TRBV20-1 CSASRGQFNEQFF TGCAGTGCTAGTCGCGGACAGTTCAATGAGCAGTTCTTC
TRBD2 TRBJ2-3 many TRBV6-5 CASSYQAGGPYTQYF TGTGCCAGCAGTTATCAAGCGGGAGGGCCATATACGCAGTATTTT
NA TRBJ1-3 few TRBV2 CASSVAVRNTIYF TGTGCCAGCAGTGTTGCAGTAAGGAACACCATATATTTT
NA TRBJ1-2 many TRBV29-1 CSVEDVKYGYTF TGCAGCGTTGAAGATGTAAAATATGGCTACACCTTC
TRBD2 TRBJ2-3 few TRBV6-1 CATSGLASTDTQYF TGTGCCACCTCGGGACTAGCGAGCACAGATACGCAGTATTTT
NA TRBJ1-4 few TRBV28 CASLRETWNNEKLFF TGTGCCAGCTTGCGCGAAACCTGGAATAATGAAAAACTGTTTTTT
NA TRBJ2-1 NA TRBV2 CASSDTTTGGGGRTNGAREFF TGTGCCAGCAGTGACACCACGACGGGAGGGGGCGGTAGGACTAATGGCGCTAGGGAGTTCTTC
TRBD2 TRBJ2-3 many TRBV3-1 CASSQDPSGRVRTDTQYF TGTGCCAGCAGCCAAGATCCTAGCGGGAGAGTACGCACAGATACGCAGTATTTT
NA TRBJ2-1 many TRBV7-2 CASSSPGSYNEQFF TGTGCCAGCAGCTCCCCGGGGTCCTACAATGAGCAGTTCTTC
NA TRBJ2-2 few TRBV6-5 CATHRMGTNTGELFF TGTGCAACCCATAGGATGGGCACTAACACCGGGGAGCTGTTTTTT
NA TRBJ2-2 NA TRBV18 CASSPPQGAGELFF TGTGCCAGCTCACCGCCGCAAGGGGCCGGGGAGCTGTTTTTT
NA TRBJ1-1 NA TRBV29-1 CSVSQGNTEAFF TGCAGCGTTTCTCAGGGGAACACTGAAGCTTTCTTT
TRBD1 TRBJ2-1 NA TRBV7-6 CASSRGTGNFYTISYNEQFF TGTGCCAGCAGCCGAGGGACAGGGAATTTCTATACCATTTCCTACAATGAGCAGTTCTTC
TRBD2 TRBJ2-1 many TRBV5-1 CASSSLAGAENEQFF TGCGCCAGCAGCAGTTTAGCGGGAGCGGAGAATGAGCAGTTCTTC
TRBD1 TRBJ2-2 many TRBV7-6 CASSLAGQGNTGELFF TGTGCCAGCAGCTTAGCGGGACAGGGTAACACCGGGGAGCTGTTTTTT